Each of the 30 T cell receptor beta chains below was sequenced from the same sample in a study of blood T cell repertoires in COVID-19. TCRdb keeps only in-frame clones here, not all; method: immunoSEQ multiplex PCR. This table has about 210,000 clones, roughly 85% appearing once. Sequenced sample: PBMCs or T cells enriched from blood (not recorded which). Receptor source: a middle-aged man who had recovered from COVID-19.

In its sample, this clone was seen once. V is TRBV28 and J is TRBJ2-2; D is uncertain. Trimming removed 3 bases at V and 3 bases at J, with 5 bases between. The CDR3 extends over 13 amino acids. Germline CDR1 MDHEN, CDR2 SYDVKM. This CDR3 reads CASSFLDTGELFF. CDR3 nucleotide sequence: TGTGCCAGCAGTTTCCTTGACACCGGGGAGCTGTTTTTT. The variable domain in full, with the rest retrieved from reference TRBV28 and TRBJ2-2, is DVKVTQSSRYLVKRTGEKVFLECVQDMDHENMFWYRQDPGLGLRLIYFSYDVKMKEKGDIPEGYSVSREKKERFSLILESASTNQTSMYLCASSFLDTGELFFGEGSRLTVL.

This sequence joins TRBV11-2 and TRBJ2-7, with 7 bases lining up with TRBD1. The CDR3 sequence is 14 residues long. Germline V CDR1 and CDR2: SGHAT, FQNNGV. After removal of 5 bases from V and 1 base from J, the junction contained 5 bases not matched to a gene. The CDR3 nucleotides read TGTGCCAGCAGCCGTCCAGGGGGTTCCTACGAGCAGTACTTC. Translation: CASSRPGGSYEQYF.

The genes are TRBV5-8 and TRBJ2-2; perhaps TRBD1 as D (6 bases). Trimming cost V 1 base and J 5 bases, with 9 bases left between them. This CDR3 is 14 amino acids long. Germline CDR1 reads SGHTS; CDR2 reads YDEGEE. This chain's CDR3 is CASSLRQGTGELFF. The DNA for the CDR3 is TGTGCCAGCAGCTTGCGGCAGGGGACCGGGGAGCTGTTTTTT.

The chain is built from TRBV7-3 and TRBJ2-2; 10 bases align to TRBD2. Germline V gene data show CDR1 as SGHTA and CDR2 as FQGTGA. This CDR3 region has 16 residues. V lost 5 bases and J lost 6; bases outside the gene matches: 9. The CDR3 reads CASSASTGTSAGELFF. For the CDR3, the DNA is TGTGCCAGCAGCGCCTCGACCGGGACTAGCGCCGGGGAGCTGTTTTTT.

The V and J genes are TRBV9 and TRBJ2-2, with D hard to call. Germline CDR1 reads SGDLS; CDR2 reads YYNGEE. This CDR3 comprises 14 residues. The V gene lost 3 bases and the J gene lost 1 base, with 7 bases spanning the gap. The CDR3 DNA sequence: TGTGCCAGCAGCGGACACTTGAACACCGGGGAGCTGTTTTTT. It is translated as CASSGHLNTGELFF.

This chain uses TRBV10-3 with TRBJ1-4; 7 nucleotides line up with TRBD1. This CDR3 is 14 amino acids long. J gave up 7 bases and V 6 bases, and 8 bases lay outside the gene matches. The V gene's germline CDR1 is ENHRY and CDR2 SYGVKD. The CDR3 region has the DNA TGTGCCATCAGCACACAGGGGTTAGGTGAAAAACTGTTTTTT. This gives the protein CAISTQGLGEKLFF.

V usage is TRBV5-1 and J usage is TRBJ2-5, with TRBD1 matching over 10 bases. The V gene end was trimmed by 4 bases and the J gene end by 4 bases; junction bases not matched to a gene: 7. Germline-derived CDR1 and CDR2 are SGHRS and YFSETQ. The length of the CDR3 is 15 residues. The CDR3 sequence is CASSVGTGVLETQYF. The DNA for the CDR3 is TGCGCCAGCAGCGTCGGGACAGGGGTTTTAGAGACCCAGTACTTC.

The J gene is TRBJ2-1, the V gene TRBV18; D remains unclear. Germline-derived CDR1 and CDR2 are KGHSH and LQKENI. The CDR3 extends over 12 amino acids. V shed 5 bases and J shed 6 bases, with 8 bases lying between them. DNA for the CDR3: TGTGCCAGCTCAGCGTCATCCAATGAGCAGTTCTTC. Protein: CASSASSNEQFF.

The gene calls are TRBV9 and TRBJ1-3; TRBD1 is a possible D gene (6 bases). Germline lookup yields CDR1 SGDLS and CDR2 YYNGEE. CDR3 length: 16 amino acids. Trimming stripped 1 base from V and 0 bases from J, with 11 bases between. CDR3 loop: CASSVRDRYSGNTIYF. In nucleotides, the CDR3 is TGTGCCAGCAGCGTACGAGACAGGTACTCTGGAAACACCATATATTTT. The whole variable domain, remainder taken from reference TRBV9 and TRBJ1-3, is DSGVTQTPKHLITATGQRVTLRCSPRSGDLSVYWYQQSLDQGLQFLIQYYNGEERAKGNILERFSAQQFPDLHSELNLSSLELGDSALYFCASSVRDRYSGNTIYFGEGSWLTVV.

The rearrangement links TRBV2 to TRBJ2-1; maybe TRBD2 (5 bases). Germline lookup yields CDR1 SNHLY and CDR2 FYNNEI. CDR3 length: 12 residues. V was trimmed by 8 bases and J by 7 bases, leaving 12 bases between them. CDR3 protein: CASVGGFNEQFF. In nucleotides, the CDR3 is TGTGCCAGCGTTGGAGGTTTTAATGAGCAGTTCTTC.

The rearrangement uses TRBV30 and TRBJ2-6; D is uncertain. CDR1 GTSNPN and CDR2 SVGIG come from the germline V gene (reference sequence). The V gene lost 3 bases and the J gene lost 3 bases, with 6 bases spanning the gap. The length of the CDR3 is 13 residues. CDR3 residues: CAWRALGANVLTF. The CDR3, as DNA: TGTGCCTGGAGAGCCCTTGGGGCCAACGTCCTGACTTTC.

The V gene is TRBV5-6, the J gene TRBJ2-3, with 7 bases identical to TRBD2. Germline values: CDR1 SGHDT, CDR2 YYEEEE. J lost 3 bases, V lost 1 base, and 5 bases had no gene match. The CDR3 is made up of 15 amino acids. In nucleotides, the CDR3 is TGTGCCAGCAGCTTGCGGGAGGCATGGACAGATACGCAGTATTTT. Its translation: CASSLREAWTDTQYF. The full variable domain, its missing parts supplied by reference TRBV5-6 and TRBJ2-3, is DAGVTQSPTHLIKTRGQQVTLRCSPKSGHDTVSWYQQALGQGPQFIFQYYEEEERQRGNFPDRFSGHQFPNYSSELNVNALLLGDSALYLCASSLREAWTDTQYFGPGTRLTVL.

This clone was seen only a few times. The chain carries TRBV11-3 and TRBJ2-7; 8 bases map to TRBD1. The junction had 12 bases not matched to a gene; V was cut back by 5 bases and J by 6 bases. This CDR3 region has 15 residues. The germline V gene has CDR1 SGHNT and CDR2 YENEEA. CDR3 nucleotide sequence: TGTGCCAGCAGCACGTTCCGGGACAGGAGGGGCGAGCAGTACTTC. Translation gives CASSTFRDRRGEQYF.

The chain has TRBV24-1 and TRBJ2-7; 10 bases fit TRBD1. The V gene's germline CDR1 is KGHDR and CDR2 SFDVKD. V dropped 7 bases and J dropped 5; count of bases not matched to a gene: 10. The length of the CDR3 is 15 residues. The CDR3 coding sequence is TGTGCCACCAGCGGGGCGGGACAGGGGCTCAACGAGCAGTACTTC. This sequence encodes CATSGAGQGLNEQYF.

This clone was found once. The V call is TRBV4-3, the J call TRBJ2-7; 7 nucleotides align to TRBD2. J lost 2 bases, V lost 0 bases, and 4 bases had no gene match. The CDR3 totals 15 residues. The germline CDR1 and CDR2 sequences are LGHNA and YSLEER. The CDR3: CASSQDLGGTYEQYF. The DNA for the CDR3 is TGCGCCAGCAGCCAAGATTTGGGGGGGACCTACGAGCAGTACTTC.

The chain uses TRBV28 and TRBJ2-5; D remains unclear. CDR1 is MDHEN, CDR2 SYDVKM, per germline. Trimming pared 3 bases from V and 1 base from J, leaving 15 bases between. This CDR3 spans 16 amino acids. CDR3 residues: CASSFLEQKLQETQYF. The CDR3 DNA is TGTGCCAGCAGTTTCCTGGAACAGAAACTCCAAGAGACCCAGTACTTC.

CDR3 DNA sequence: TGTGCCAGCAGCCCTGAGGAGGTTCTCCCCTACGAGCAGTACTTC. It translates to CASSPEEVLPYEQYF. The rearrangement links TRBV6-6 to TRBJ2-7, with D perhaps TRBD2 (5 bases). V gave up 6 bases and J gave up 2 bases, with 17 bases separating them. The germline gives CDR1 MNHNY, CDR2 SVGAGI (reference sequence). The CDR3 spans 15 residues.

The rearrangement links TRBV6-5 to TRBJ1-5; D remains unclear. The CDR3 is 13 amino acids. Germline V lookup: CDR1 MNHEY, CDR2 SVGAGI. V lost 3 bases and J 3 bases, leaving 6 bases between the germline ends. CDR3 region: CASSYSSNQPQHF. The CDR3 nucleotides are TGTGCCAGCAGTTATAGCTCCAATCAGCCCCAGCATTTT.

This chain connects TRBV4-2 to TRBJ1-5; the match to TRBD1 covers 7 bases. The ends lost 5 bases at V and 5 bases at J; junction bases unmatched: 9. The germline CDR1 and CDR2 sequences are LGHNA and YNFKEQ. The CDR3 sequence is 15 residues long. The CDR3 DNA follows: TGTGCCAGCAGCTTAGACCGGGACAGAGATCAGCCCCAGCATTTT. It is translated as CASSLDRDRDQPQHF.

V and J are TRBV7-9 and TRBJ1-6; 10 bases are a match to TRBD1. This CDR3 region has 14 residues. Germline V gene data show CDR1 as SEHNR and CDR2 as FQNEAQ (reference sequence). V dropped 1 base and J dropped 15; count of bases not matched to a gene: 6. The CDR3 bases are TGTGCCAGCAGCTTAGGACAGGGGGCCTTGGGCCTCCACTTT. The encoded protein is CASSLGQGALGLHF.

This clone was recorded once. J is TRBJ2-2 and V is TRBV9, with a possible D match to TRBD1 (5 bases). The CDR3 length is 15 residues. The V end was cut by 4 bases, the J end by 5 bases, with 15 bases between. CDR1 SGDLS and CDR2 YYNGEE come from the germline V gene. CDR3 region: CASSQGQGSTGELFF. Here the CDR3 DNA reads TGTGCCAGCAGCCAAGGGCAGGGAAGTACCGGGGAGCTGTTTTTT.

The CDR3 sequence is CASSVGTSGTAGETQYF. The DNA of the CDR3 is TGTGCCAGCAGCGTCGGTACTAGCGGGACCGCGGGAGAGACCCAGTACTTC. The genes are TRBV9 and TRBJ2-5, with 10 nucleotides matching TRBD2. V lost 2 bases and J lost 4; bases outside the gene matches: 11. Germline lookup yields CDR1 SGDLS and CDR2 YYNGEE. This CDR3 comprises 17 residues.

The V gene is TRBV4-1, the J gene TRBJ2-3; 7 nucleotides agree with TRBD2. Germline V gene sequence: CDR1 MGHRA, CDR2 YSYEKL. The CDR3 contains 14 residues. Unmatched junction bases numbered 2, after V lost 3 bases and J lost 2 bases. This chain's CDR3 is CASSHGTNTDTQYF. CDR3 bases: TGCGCCAGCAGCCACGGGACTAACACAGATACGCAGTATTTT.

This chain uses TRBV5-1 with TRBJ2-7, with a possible D match to TRBD2 (6 bases). The CDR3 is 13 residues long. Trimming stripped 2 bases from V and 5 bases from J, with 11 bases between. CDR1 and CDR2 from the germline V gene are SGHRS and YFSETQ. As DNA, the CDR3 is TGCGCCAGCAGCTTCTCTAGCGACCACGAGCAGTACTTC. It translates to CASSFSSDHEQYF. Variable domain in full (rest from reference TRBV5-1 and TRBJ2-7): KAGVTQTPRYLIKTRGQQVTLSCSPISGHRSVSWYQQTPGQGLQFLFEYFSETQRNKGNFPGRFSGRQFSNSRSEMNVSTLELGDSALYLCASSFSSDHEQYFGPGTRLTVT.

The sample holds one count of this clone. The V and J genes are TRBV11-3 and TRBJ2-7, with 7 bases identical to TRBD1. CDR1 SGHNT and CDR2 YENEEA come from the germline V gene. The CDR3 is made up of 15 amino acids. V lost 5 bases and J lost 5; bases outside the gene matches: 12. The chain's CDR3 is CASSQARAGGHEQYF. The DNA of the CDR3 is TGTGCCAGCAGCCAAGCGAGGGCAGGGGGACACGAGCAGTACTTC. Based on the CDR3 plus reference TRBV11-3 and TRBJ2-7, the full variable domain is EAGVVQSPRYKIIEKKQPVAFWCNPISGHNTLYWYLQNLGQGPELLIRYENEEAVDDSQLPKDRFSAERLKGVDSTLKIQPAELGDSAVYLCASSQARAGGHEQYFGPGTRLTVT.

The chain is built from TRBV3-1 (or the pseudogene TRBV3-2) and TRBJ1-4; 7 bases agree with TRBD1. This CDR3 has 13 amino acids. With 2 bases clipped from V and 10 bases from J, the junction kept 4 bases outside the gene matches. Germline V gene sequence: CDR1 LGHDT, CDR2 YNNKEL (reference sequence). The CDR3 is CASSQPGQLKLFF. As DNA, the CDR3 is TGTGCCAGCAGCCAACCGGGACAGCTAAAACTGTTTTTT.

The V and J genes are TRBV14 and TRBJ2-2, with 10 bases aligning to TRBD2. The length of the CDR3 is 16 residues. CDR1 is SGHDN and CDR2 is FVKESK in the germline V gene. V lost 5 bases to trimming and J lost 5 bases; unmatched junction nucleotides: 8. Here the CDR3 DNA reads TGTGCCAGCAGCTATCTAGCGGGAGATTTAACCGGGGAGCTGTTTTTT. Residues: CASSYLAGDLTGELFF.

The rearrangement uses TRBV18 and TRBJ2-5, with TRBD1 matching 7 bases. The CDR3 runs 14 residues. Trimming at V came to 3 bases and at J to 4 bases, leaving 5 bases not matched to a gene. Germline lookup yields CDR1 KGHSH and CDR2 LQKENI. CDR3 bases: TGTGCCAGCTCACCTTGGGACAGAGGAGAGACCCAGTACTTC. Its translation: CASSPWDRGETQYF.

The chain combines TRBV5-4 with TRBJ2-7; D gene unclear. This CDR3 comprises 11 residues. The germline gives CDR1 SGHNT, CDR2 YYREEE (reference sequence). V was clipped by 0 bases and J by 6 bases, with 4 bases between them. The chain's CDR3 is CASSLAGEQYF. The CDR3 nucleotides are TGTGCCAGCAGCTTGGCGGGCGAGCAGTACTTC. The full variable domain, its missing parts supplied by reference TRBV5-4 and TRBJ2-7, is ETGVTQSPTHLIKTRGQQVTLRCSSQSGHNTVSWYQQALGQGPQFIFQYYREEENGRGNFPPRFSGLQFPNYSSELNVNALELDDSALYLCASSLAGEQYFGPGTRLTVT.

The gene calls are TRBV9 and TRBJ1-1; a weak D match, TRBD1 (5 bases). Germline V gene data show CDR1 as SGDLS and CDR2 as YYNGEE. Trimming shortened V by 3 bases and J by 3 bases, and 15 bases separated the two germline ends. This CDR3 contains 15 residues. CDR3 sequence (DNA): TGTGCCAGCAGCGAATCAGGGTTTACGGACACTGAAGCTTTCTTT. Protein product: CASSESGFTDTEAFF.